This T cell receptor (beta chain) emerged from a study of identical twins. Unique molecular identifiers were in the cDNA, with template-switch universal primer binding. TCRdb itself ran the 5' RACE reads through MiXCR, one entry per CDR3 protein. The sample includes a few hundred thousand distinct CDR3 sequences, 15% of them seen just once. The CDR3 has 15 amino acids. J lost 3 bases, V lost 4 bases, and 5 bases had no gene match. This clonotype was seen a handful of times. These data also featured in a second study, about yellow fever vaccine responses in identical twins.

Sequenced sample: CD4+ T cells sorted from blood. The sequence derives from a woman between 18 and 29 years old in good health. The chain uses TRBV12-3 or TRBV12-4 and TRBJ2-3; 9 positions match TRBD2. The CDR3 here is CASSYRSGRTDTQYF. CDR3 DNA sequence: TGTGCCAGCAGTTATCGTAGCGGGAGAACAGATACGCAGTATTTT.